A single sample is the source of the 2 T cell receptor beta chains below, sequenced in a study of cytomegalovirus exposure and HLA in healthy donors. This PCR relied on a set of 60 Vbeta primers and 13 Jbeta primers. Generated by immunoSEQ multiplex PCR, the TCRdb table keeps only in-frame clones and is missing some. The table lists 65,000 to 100,000 clones, roughly 77% of them singletons. The source material was PBMCs. The receptors stem from a woman aged 40 to 50 in good health and CMV-seropositive.

In this sample, this clone turned up a few times. The chain links TRBV5-6 to TRBJ2-3, with 10 bases lining up with TRBD2. Trimming cost V 2 bases and J 0 bases; bases outside gene matches: 6. Germline V gene sequence: CDR1 SGHDT, CDR2 YYEEEE. CDR3 size: 17 residues. The DNA of the CDR3 is TGTGCCAGCAGCTTCGCTCCGGGACTAGCGAGCACAGATACGCAGTATTTT. Its translation is CASSFAPGLASTDTQYF.

This rearrangement joins TRBV7-3 to TRBJ2-2; 10 bases fit TRBD2. Germline CDR1 is SGHTA and CDR2 is FQGTGA. J gave up 3 bases and V 5 bases, and 18 bases lay outside the gene matches. This CDR3 has 20 amino acids. The CDR3 nucleotides are TGTGCCAGCAGCCTTTCCGGACAGAGGACTAGCGGCGCTTACACCGGGGAGCTGTTTTTT. This gives the protein CASSLSGQRTSGAYTGELFF.